These 17 T cell receptor beta chains were sequenced from one sample in a study of shared clonotypes between healthy human individuals. Profiled with immunoSEQ multiplex PCR; TCRdb holds only in-frame clones, not every one. The table shows hundreds of thousands of clones, with about 91% occurring only once. CD45RO-negative cells were positively selected for CCR7, leaving out terminally differentiated effector memory CD45RA+ cells. Specimen: naive CD8+ T cells sorted from blood. The receptors were gathered from a man aged 30 to 45 in good health.

The V gene is TRBV28, the J gene TRBJ2-7, with 7 bases lining up with TRBD1. Trimming removed 3 bases from V and 2 bases from J; junction bases left unmatched: 10. CDR1 MDHEN and CDR2 SYDVKM come from the germline V gene. This CDR3 comprises 16 residues. The CDR3: CASSLLTGDRAYEQYF. CDR3 in DNA: TGTGCCAGCAGTTTGTTAACAGGGGACCGAGCCTACGAGCAGTACTTC.

For this clone: Other DNA sequences within the sample encode an identical CDR3. The chain combines TRBV7-9 with TRBJ2-7, with 15 bases that match TRBD2. J lost 7 bases, V lost 3 bases, and 10 bases had no gene match. This CDR3 is built from 17 residues. The germline V gene has CDR1 SEHNR and CDR2 FQNEAQ (reference sequence). Written as DNA, the CDR3 is TGTGCCAGCAGCTTCTCCCCGGGACTAGCGGGAGGATTTGAGCAGTACTTC. Translation: CASSFSPGLAGGFEQYF.

The chain links TRBV28 to TRBJ2-7; weak D call: TRBD1 (6 bases). The CDR3 extends over 15 amino acids. The germline V and J ends were trimmed by 7 bases and 3 bases, with 19 bases remaining between them. Germline V gene data show CDR1 as MDHEN and CDR2 as SYDVKM. The CDR3 DNA is TGTGCCAGCACCCGCCCGACAGGCATAAACTACGAGCAGTACTTC. Translation: CASTRPTGINYEQYF.

V gene TRBV7-9 combines with J gene TRBJ2-7, with D possibly being TRBD2 (5 bases). V was clipped by 1 base and J by 6 bases, with 19 bases between them. This CDR3 spans 16 amino acids. Germline CDR1 is SEHNR and CDR2 is FQNEAQ (reference sequence). CDR3 amino acids: CASSLGRYGNSPEQYF. The CDR3 DNA is TGTGCCAGCAGCTTAGGGAGATACGGGAATTCACCCGAGCAGTACTTC.

The chain combines TRBV29-1 with TRBJ2-1; 14 nucleotides align to TRBD2. Germline lookup yields CDR1 SQVTM and CDR2 ANQGSEA. The trim removed 6 bases at V and 10 bases at J, leaving 14 bases unmatched. This CDR3 contains 16 residues. In DNA form, the CDR3 reads TGCAGCGTCGATACCGGGACTAGCGGGAGTTACGGAGAGCAGTTCTTC. This sequence encodes CSVDTGTSGSYGEQFF.

This clone was observed a few times. The chain is built from TRBV11-2 and TRBJ2-1; 9 bases align to TRBD2. Germline V gene data show CDR1 as SGHAT and CDR2 as FQNNGV. J gave up 5 bases and V 4 bases, and 12 bases lay outside the gene matches. The CDR3 covers 17 residues. The CDR3: CASSSTLAGANNNEQFF. The CDR3 nucleotides are TGTGCCAGCAGCTCCACTTTAGCGGGAGCTAACAACAATGAGCAGTTCTTC.

The chain links TRBV28 to TRBJ2-1; 7 bases map to TRBD1. V lost 0 bases to trimming and J lost 5 bases; unmatched junction nucleotides: 1. Germline V CDR1 and CDR2: MDHEN, SYDVKM. CDR3 length equals 14 residues. CDR3 sequence reads: CASSLWTGNNEQFF. The CDR3 bases are TGTGCCAGCAGTTTATGGACAGGGAACAATGAGCAGTTCTTC.

This clone has just one count. This chain connects TRBV19 to TRBJ2-1, with D tentatively TRBD2 (6 bases). The CDR3 is made up of 13 amino acids. CDR1 and CDR2 from the germline V gene are LNHDA and SQIVND (reference sequence). V was clipped by 10 bases and J by 6 bases, with 16 bases between them. CDR3 loop: CATAGSSLNEQFF. CDR3 nucleotide sequence: TGTGCCACAGCCGGGAGTTCTCTCAATGAGCAGTTCTTC.

The chain uses TRBV27 and TRBJ1-5; D is uncertain. The CDR3 sequence is 14 residues long. V shed 1 base and J shed 4 bases, with 8 bases lying between them. In germline, CDR1 is MNHEY, CDR2 SMNVEV (reference sequence). The CDR3 here is CASSLLGPNQPQHF. CDR3 DNA sequence: TGTGCCAGCAGTTTATTGGGTCCGAATCAGCCCCAGCATTTT.

This sequence joins TRBV15 and TRBJ2-7, with 8 bases fitting TRBD1. In germline, CDR1 is LNHNV, CDR2 YYDKDF (reference sequence). This CDR3 is built from 16 residues. The trim removed 5 bases at V and 1 base at J, leaving 10 bases unmatched. The CDR3 region has the DNA TGTGCCACCAGCCAGGACCAGGGACAGGTGTCCTACGAGCAGTACTTC. Protein sequence: CATSQDQGQVSYEQYF.

The chain employs TRBV7-6 and TRBJ1-1, with 10 bases matching TRBD1. The V gene end was trimmed by 0 bases and the J gene end by 4 bases; junction bases not matched to a gene: 2. CDR1 and CDR2 (germline): SGHVS, FNYEAQ. The CDR3 is made up of 15 amino acids. As DNA, the CDR3 is TGTGCCAGCAGCTTAGCCCGGACAGGGGGCACTGAAGCTTTCTTT. It translates to CASSLARTGGTEAFF. The entire variable domain, with the rest obtained from reference TRBV7-6 and TRBJ1-1, is as follows: GAGVSQSPRYKVTKRGQDVALRCDPISGHVSLYWYRQALGQGPEFLTYFNYEAQQDKSGLPNDRFSAERPEGSISTLTIQRTEQRDSAMYRCASSLARTGGTEAFFGQGTRLTVV.

The gene calls are TRBV27 and TRBJ1-1; D is possibly TRBD1 (5 bases). Germline lookup yields CDR1 MNHEY and CDR2 SMNVEV (reference sequence). The V end lost 2 bases, the J end lost 6 bases, and 13 bases lay between the germline ends. The CDR3 length is 14 residues. In DNA form, the CDR3 reads TGTGCCAGCAGTTTACCAGGGCTGGCGGCTGAAGCTTTCTTT. It encodes CASSLPGLAAEAFF.

The chain is built from TRBV5-1 and TRBJ2-3; TRBD2 aligns across 12 bases. V shed 2 bases, J shed 8 bases, and the junction held 9 bases outside the gene matches. Germline V gene sequence: CDR1 SGHRS, CDR2 YFSETQ. The CDR3 runs to 16 residues. The CDR3 DNA is TGCGCCAGCAGCTTAAAGGCTAGCGGGAGGGGACGTACGCAGTATTTT. Residues: CASSLKASGRGRTQYF.

The CDR3 protein is CASSQDSGDSGNTIYF. The CDR3 DNA reads as TGCGCCAGCAGCCAAGATTCAGGCGACTCTGGAAACACCATATATTTT. The V gene is TRBV4-3, the J gene TRBJ1-3; D gene unclear. The V and J ends lost 0 bases and 0 bases respectively, with 9 bases between them. The CDR3 runs to 16 residues. CDR1 is LGHNA and CDR2 is YSLEER in the germline V gene.

V is TRBV27 and J is TRBJ2-7; TRBD2 is a possible D gene (5 bases). Per germline, CDR1 MNHEY and CDR2 SMNVEV (reference sequence). V was clipped by 3 bases and J by 4 bases, with 16 bases between them. The CDR3 has 15 residues. The CDR3 loop reads CASSLNGVGKYEQYF. For the CDR3, the DNA is TGTGCCAGCAGTTTGAACGGGGTTGGGAAATACGAGCAGTACTTC.

This sequence joins TRBV15 and TRBJ2-2; no clear D. Germline V gene data show CDR1 as LNHNV and CDR2 as YYDKDF (reference sequence). Trimming stripped 0 bases from V and 6 bases from J, with 20 bases between. The CDR3 length is 18 residues. The CDR3 sequence: CATSRDPLTAWAAGELFF. The CDR3 DNA is TGTGCCACCAGCAGAGATCCTCTTACAGCATGGGCCGCCGGGGAGCTGTTTTTT.

This clone was observed once. The CDR3 loop reads CASSQDSGSIDEQFF. The CDR3 DNA reads as TGCGCCAGCAGCCAAGATAGCGGGAGTATCGATGAGCAGTTCTTC. V gene TRBV4-3 combines with J gene TRBJ2-1, with 9 bases aligning to TRBD2. This CDR3 has 15 residues. Germline V gene lookup returns CDR1 LGHNA and CDR2 YSLEER. V shed 0 bases, J shed 8 bases, and the junction held 5 bases outside the gene matches.